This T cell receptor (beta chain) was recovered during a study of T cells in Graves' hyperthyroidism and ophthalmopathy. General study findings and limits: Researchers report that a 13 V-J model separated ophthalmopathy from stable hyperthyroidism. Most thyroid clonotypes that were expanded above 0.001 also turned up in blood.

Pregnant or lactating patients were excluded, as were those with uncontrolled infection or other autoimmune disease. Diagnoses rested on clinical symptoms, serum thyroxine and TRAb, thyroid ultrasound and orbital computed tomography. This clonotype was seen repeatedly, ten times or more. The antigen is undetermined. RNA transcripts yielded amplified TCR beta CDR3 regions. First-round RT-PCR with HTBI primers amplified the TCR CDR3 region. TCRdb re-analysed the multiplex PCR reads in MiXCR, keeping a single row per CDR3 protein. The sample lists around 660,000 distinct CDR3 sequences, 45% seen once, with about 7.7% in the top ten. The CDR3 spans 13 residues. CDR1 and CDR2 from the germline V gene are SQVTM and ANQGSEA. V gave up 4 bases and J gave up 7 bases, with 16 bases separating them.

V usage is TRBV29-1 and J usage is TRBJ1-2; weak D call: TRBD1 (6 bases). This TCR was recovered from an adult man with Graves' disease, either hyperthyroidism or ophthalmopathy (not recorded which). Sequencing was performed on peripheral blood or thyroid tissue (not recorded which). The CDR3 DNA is TGCAGCGTTGTAATGGCACAGGGCTCTGGCTACACCTTC. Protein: CSVVMAQGSGYTF.